The 10 T cell receptor beta chains in this list originate from one sample, sequenced in a study of post-analysis software for immune sequencing data. Study results and limitations: About five TRBV segments were more frequent in patients than controls; TRBV5-6, TRBV5-1 and TRBV20-1 belonged to this group.

These receptors have no known antigen. cDNA libraries of TCR beta carried unique molecular identifiers. TCRdb re-derived calls from the PCR reads in MiXCR, one entry per CDR3 protein. The sample has around 250,000 distinct CDR3 sequences; 30% to 45% are singletons. Sequencing input: blood. These receptors originate from a girl aged 10 to 17 with multiple sclerosis.

This clonotype was counted between two and nine times. A clone one base away is much larger, so this may be a read error. This chain connects TRBV4-1 to TRBJ2-1; 8 bases align to TRBD2. Losses at the gene ends were 0 bases for V and 5 bases for J; bases not matched to a gene: 12. The CDR3 is 18 residues long. CDR1 is MGHRA and CDR2 is YSYEKL in the germline V gene. The CDR3 region is CASSQESTSGKLNNEQFF. For the CDR3, the DNA is TGCGCCAGCAGCCAAGAGTCAACTAGCGGAAAATTAAACAATGAGCAGTTCTTC.

In this sample, this clonotype turned up many times. The chain joins TRBV7-8 to TRBJ2-3; 9 nucleotides line up with TRBD1. This CDR3 contains 15 residues. Germline lookup yields CDR1 SGHVS and CDR2 FQNEAQ. Unmatched junction bases numbered 4, after V lost 4 bases and J lost 2 bases. CDR3 sequence: CASSSGQGTTDTQYF. The CDR3 DNA reads as TGTGCCAGCAGCTCGGGACAGGGTACCACAGATACGCAGTATTTT.

This clonotype was counted at least ten times. The rearrangement joins TRBV5-5 to TRBJ2-3, with 9 bases fitting TRBD2. V lost 9 bases, J lost 6 bases, and 14 bases stayed unmatched. The CDR3 covers 15 residues. The germline gives CDR1 SGHKS, CDR2 YYEKEE (reference sequence). The CDR3 bases are TGTGCCACCGGGGACTCGGTAGCGGGGGCGGATACGCAGTATTTT. Residues: CATGDSVAGADTQYF.

V usage is TRBV12-3 or TRBV12-4 and J usage is TRBJ2-3; D is unresolved. Trimming left V 8 bases short and J 2 bases short, with 8 bases between. This CDR3 comprises 12 residues. CDR3 bases: TGTGCCAGCCGCGCTGCCACAGATACGCAGTATTTT. It specifies CASRAATDTQYF.

This clonotype came up many times. The rearrangement joins TRBV24-1 to TRBJ1-5; 9 bases agree with TRBD1. Germline V CDR1 and CDR2: KGHDR, SFDVKD. The ends lost 5 bases at V and 0 bases at J; junction bases unmatched: 10. The CDR3 has 18 residues. Here the CDR3 DNA reads TGTGCCACCAGTGCCGGGACAGGGCTCGAAAATAGCAATCAGCCCCAGCATTTT. This codes for CATSAGTGLENSNQPQHF.

This clonotype was seen repeatedly, ten times or more. The gene calls are TRBV9 and TRBJ2-1; D might be TRBD1 or TRBD2, each matching 7 bases. The CDR3 has 15 residues. Germline CDR1 and CDR2: SGDLS and YYNGEE. V gave up 3 bases and J gave up 7 bases, with 17 bases separating them. The CDR3 is CASSAEGAGVNEQFF. DNA for the CDR3: TGTGCCAGCAGCGCAGAGGGGGCGGGAGTTAATGAGCAGTTCTTC.

In DNA form, the CDR3 reads TGTGCCATCAGTGAGTCGGTGAGGGACCTGCGTGCTAACTATGGCTACACCTTC. It codes for CAISESVRDLRANYGYTF. The J gene is TRBJ1-2, the V gene TRBV10-3, with a possible D match to TRBD1 (5 bases). V was pared by 0 bases and J by 0 bases, with 17 bases between. The CDR3 is 18 amino acids. Germline values: CDR1 ENHRY, CDR2 SYGVKD.

At least ten counts were recorded for this clonotype. The genes are TRBV6-5 and TRBJ1-1, with TRBD1 as a possible D gene (5 bases). Trimming left V 0 bases short and J 1 base short, with 9 bases between. The length of the CDR3 is 15 residues. The germline CDR1 and CDR2 sequences are MNHEY and SVGAGI. The CDR3 sequence: CASSYSAGPNTEAFF. CDR3 DNA sequence: TGTGCCAGCAGTTACTCGGCAGGGCCGAACACTGAAGCTTTCTTT.

The gene calls are TRBV12-3 or TRBV12-4 and TRBJ2-2, with D perhaps TRBD2 (7 bases). The CDR3 covers 15 residues. The V end lost 7 bases, the J end lost 6 bases, and 18 bases lay between the germline ends. CDR3 DNA: TGTGCCAGCAACCTTAGGGGGGGGGGCTCCGGGGAGCTGTTTTTT. Its translation: CASNLRGGGSGELFF.

This clonotype was seen repeatedly, ten times or more. V is TRBV18 and J is TRBJ2-5; TRBD1 matches 7 bases. The CDR3 is made up of 14 amino acids. V shed 1 base and J 5 bases; nucleotides not matched to a gene: 4. Germline CDR1 KGHSH, CDR2 LQKENI. The chain's CDR3 is CASSPRQGQETQYF. The CDR3 bases are TGTGCCAGCTCACCACGACAGGGCCAGGAGACCCAGTACTTC.